Below, 9 T cell receptor beta chains from the same sample are listed, as sequenced in a study of glioma-infiltrating T cells after dendritic cell vaccination. Profiled with immunoSEQ multiplex PCR; TCRdb holds only in-frame clones, not every one. This sample yields roughly 52,000 clones, of which 85% are seen a single time; around 10% belongs to the top ten. Sequencing used blood, obtained before dendritic cell vaccination. The receptor set was obtained from a human donor with glioblastoma.

The chain combines TRBV10-3 with TRBJ2-5, with no clear D. From germline, CDR1 is ENHRY and CDR2 SYGVKD. This CDR3 has 18 amino acids. Trimming removed 6 bases at V and 2 bases at J, with 25 bases between. The CDR3 protein is CAIRNERLERSQQETQYF. The DNA of the CDR3 is TGTGCCATCAGAAACGAGCGTCTCGAACGGAGTCAACAAGAGACCCAGTACTTC.

The CDR3 bases are TGTGCCACCTCGGGAGGATTCTCAGATGGCAATCAGCCCCAGCATTTT. Translating it yields CATSGGFSDGNQPQHF. The chain combines TRBV19 with TRBJ1-5; D gene unclear. Trimming left V 10 bases short and J 2 bases short, with 21 bases between. The CDR3 loop spans 16 amino acids. Germline V gene data show CDR1 as LNHDA and CDR2 as SQIVND (reference sequence).

The chain recombines TRBV4-1 with TRBJ2-2; 15 bases line up with TRBD2. Germline V gene lookup returns CDR1 MGHRA and CDR2 YSYEKL. With 0 bases clipped from V and 5 bases from J, the junction kept 4 bases outside the gene matches. The CDR3 totals 18 residues. CDR3 residues: CASSQEGLAGGLTGELFF. CDR3 coding DNA: TGCGCCAGCAGCCAAGAGGGACTAGCGGGAGGTCTTACCGGGGAGCTGTTTTTT.

V usage is TRBV30 and J usage is TRBJ1-2; 9 bases fit TRBD1. The junction had 11 bases not matched to a gene; V was cut back by 8 bases and J by 7 bases. This CDR3 spans 13 amino acids. Germline loops: CDR1 GTSNPN, CDR2 SVGIG (reference sequence). As DNA, the CDR3 is TGTGCCAGGGAACCCACAGGGGGCAGTGGCTACACCTTC. Translated: CAREPTGGSGYTF.

V gene TRBV4-1 combines with J gene TRBJ1-3, with a tentative D call TRBD1 (6 bases). The CDR3 is 15 residues long. The germline V and J ends were trimmed by 4 bases and 6 bases, with 16 bases remaining between them. Germline V gives CDR1 MGHRA, CDR2 YSYEKL. DNA of the CDR3: TGCGCCAGCAGCCTCGACAGGAATTCTTTAAACACCATATATTTT. This codes for CASSLDRNSLNTIYF.

For the CDR3, the DNA is TGTGCCAGCAGCCCTGGAGCAACCAGGGTCACAGATACGCAGTATTTT. It yields the protein CASSPGATRVTDTQYF. The genes are TRBV7-6 and TRBJ2-3, with a weak D call TRBD1 (5 bases). The V end lost 5 bases, the J end lost 2 bases, and 17 bases lay between the germline ends. The germline gives CDR1 SGHVS, CDR2 FNYEAQ. There are 16 residues in the CDR3.

V usage is TRBV4-1 and J usage is TRBJ1-5; no reliable D call. This CDR3 region has 18 residues. The V end was cut by 0 bases, the J end by 0 bases, with 15 bases between. CDR1 and CDR2 from the germline V gene are MGHRA and YSYEKL. CDR3 sequence reads: CASSQDQNSLYSNQPQHF. The CDR3 DNA reads TGCGCCAGCAGCCAAGATCAAAACAGCCTCTATAGCAATCAGCCCCAGCATTTT.

V usage is TRBV11-2 and J usage is TRBJ1-3; unclear D gene. CDR3 length: 13 amino acids. V was pared by 7 bases and J by 7 bases, with 14 bases between. The V gene's germline CDR1 is SGHAT and CDR2 FQNNGV. CDR3 in DNA: TGTGCCAGCACCCCCTCCGGGTGGAACACCATATATTTT. This sequence encodes CASTPSGWNTIYF.

This clone has more than one count but fewer than ten. J is TRBJ2-5 and V is TRBV7-9; D remains ambiguous. Germline V gene sequence: CDR1 SEHNR, CDR2 FQNEAQ (reference sequence). The V gene lost 3 bases and the J gene lost 5 bases, with 13 bases spanning the gap. The CDR3 loop spans 14 amino acids. This CDR3 reads CASSFDITKETQYF. The DNA of the CDR3 is TGTGCCAGCAGCTTTGACATCACGAAGGAGACCCAGTACTTC.